This TCR beta chain is drawn from a study of shared clonotypes between healthy human individuals. Replicate PCRs for unsorted PBMC used around 270 ng DNA (roughly 29,000 T cell genomes). The method was immunoSEQ multiplex PCR; TCRdb's version includes in-frame clones alone and lacks a portion of them. The sample holds about half a million clones, less than 80% seen once. This clone was detected only a few times. Sequenced sample: PBMCs. This receptor was identified in a woman aged 40 to 55 in good health. Some clones in this sample may be carry-over from other donors' samples.

In DNA form, the CDR3 reads TGCGCCAGCAGTGACGGGGGAACAGATACGCAGTATTTT. Protein: CASSDGGTDTQYF. The V gene is TRBV10-2, the J gene TRBJ2-3, with D possibly being TRBD2 (6 bases). Germline loops: CDR1 WSHSY, CDR2 SAAADI. Trimming removed 3 bases at V and 3 bases at J, with 7 bases between. The CDR3 contains 13 residues.